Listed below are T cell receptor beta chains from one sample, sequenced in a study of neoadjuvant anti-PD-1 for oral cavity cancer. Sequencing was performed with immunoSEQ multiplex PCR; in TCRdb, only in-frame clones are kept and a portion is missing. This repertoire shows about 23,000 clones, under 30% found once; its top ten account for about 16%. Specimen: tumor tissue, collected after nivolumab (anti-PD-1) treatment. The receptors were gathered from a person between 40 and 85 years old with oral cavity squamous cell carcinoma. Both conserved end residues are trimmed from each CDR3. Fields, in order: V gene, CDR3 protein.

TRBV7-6	ASSQGQANTGELF
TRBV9	ASSKTGDRTGELF
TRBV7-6	ASMRGTAEETQY
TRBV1	TSSQVHAVSPLH
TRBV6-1	ASGADTQY
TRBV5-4	ASSWGIRVGSDEQY
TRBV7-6	ASSLSSQIVTDTQY
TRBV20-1	SAIAGVEQY
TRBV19	ASSIARTVRNYGYT
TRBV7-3	ASSRGLVSGELF
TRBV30	AWAASGVEYLNYGYT
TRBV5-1	ASSLPQGMNTEAF
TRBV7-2	ASSPPSQVEGEKLF
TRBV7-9	ASSLYASLVAF
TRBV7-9	ASTITGPGGANVLT
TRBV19	ASSSGLRPNGSNQPQH
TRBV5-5	ASSTPLGETQY
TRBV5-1	ASSPLGQGRTGELF
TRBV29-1	SVEDFPAGGITDTQY
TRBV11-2	ASSLSADYGYT
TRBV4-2	ASSQNQQGETQY
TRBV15	ATSRPADGSYEQY
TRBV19	ASSIGGTDTQY
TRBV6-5	ASSYAYEQY
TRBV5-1	ASSVDRGPEAF
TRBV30	AWSVPSGMNTEAF
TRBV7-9	ALSGTLEKLF
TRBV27	ASSTAPSGPAYEQY
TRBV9	ASNKQGGGYEQY
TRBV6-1	ASSESHYDNEQF
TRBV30	AWSLTGGGYGYT
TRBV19	ASRDMNTEAF
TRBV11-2	ASSSGAARPTGELF
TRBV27	ASSVGTGGGQPQH
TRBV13	ASSNLRGQNYGYT
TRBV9	ASSVISGDEQY
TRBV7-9	ASSLGTANQPQH
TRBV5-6	ASSGDYGYT
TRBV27	ASSLSSASNQPQH
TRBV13	ASSLPGTDTQY
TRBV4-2	ASSPAGLEGNQPQH
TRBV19	ASRKDGRGLYEQY